Listed below are T cell receptor beta chains from one sample, sequenced in a study of beta chain features in type 1 diabetes. Libraries were prepared by immunoSEQ multiplex PCR; TCRdb keeps only in-frame clonotypes and omits some of them. Found here are some 250,000 clones, around 9.9% of them singletons; the top ten hold over 0.015%. Material for sequencing was naive CD4+ T cells from blood. The origin of the receptors is a man aged 25-45 years with type 1 diabetes. Each CDR3 is given with its conserved first and last residue. The order of the fields is D gene, clone size, J gene, V gene, CDR3 DNA, CDR3 protein. The D gene is left open where the match is weak. Size values are once, few and many counts, or a class for expanded clones, and some rows have none.

D: .; size: few; J: TRBJ2-5; V: TRBV4-1; DNA: TGCGCCAGCAGCCAAGATAGGGAGGAGACCCAGTACTTC; CDR3: CASSQDREETQYF
D: .; size: few; J: TRBJ2-3; V: TRBV14; DNA: TGTGCCAGCAGCCCCGGGCTCGGGACTCGGGGGACGCAGTATTTT; CDR3: CASSPGLGTRGTQYF
D: .; size: .; J: TRBJ2-7; V: TRBV19; DNA: TGTGCCAGTAGTGGGCAGGGTGGCGGGCAGTACTTC; CDR3: CASSGQGGGQYF
D: .; size: .; J: TRBJ2-3; V: TRBV9; DNA: TGTGCCAGCAGCGTAGCGCTGACTCAGGATACGCAGTATTTT; CDR3: CASSVALTQDTQYF
D: TRBD1; size: few; J: TRBJ2-7; V: TRBV18; DNA: TGTGCCAGCTCATCCGGGACAGGGCGATACGAGCAGTACTTC; CDR3: CASSSGTGRYEQYF
D: TRBD2; size: .; J: TRBJ2-5; V: TRBV5-6; DNA: TGTGCCAGCAGCTTGGCCGGGAGGGTAGAAGAGACCCAGTACTTC; CDR3: CASSLAGRVEETQYF
D: .; size: few; J: TRBJ1-3; V: TRBV9; DNA: TGTGCCAGCAGAAGCACTGGAAACACCATATATTTT; CDR3: CASRSTGNTIYF
D: .; size: few; J: TRBJ1-2; V: TRBV6-5; DNA: TGTGCCAGCAGACCGAGAGCTAACTATGGCTACACCTTC; CDR3: CASRPRANYGYTF
D: TRBD2; size: few; J: TRBJ2-1; V: TRBV4-1; DNA: TGCGCCAGCAGCCAAGAAAGGCGGGGGGGGAACAATGAGCAGTTCTTC; CDR3: CASSQERRGGNNEQFF
D: .; size: few; J: TRBJ2-6; V: TRBV28; DNA: TGTGCCAGCAGTTTTGGGCCTGGGGCCAACGTCCTGACTTTC; CDR3: CASSFGPGANVLTF
D: TRBD2; size: .; J: TRBJ2-5; V: TRBV29-1; DNA: TGCAGCGCCGGGGAGGGTTACTTC; CDR3: CSAGEGYF
D: .; size: .; J: TRBJ2-1; V: TRBV5-1; DNA: TGCGCCAGCAGCTTGGGCCTAGCAGGGGTGGGGGAGCAGTTCTTC; CDR3: CASSLGLAGVGEQFF
D: TRBD1; size: .; J: TRBJ1-2; V: TRBV7-9; DNA: TGTGCCAGCAGCCTGGGACAGGGAGACTATGGCTACACCTTC; CDR3: CASSLGQGDYGYTF
D: .; size: .; J: TRBJ2-5; V: TRBV12-5; DNA: TGTGCTAGTGGTTTGGTAACCGGGGAGACCCAGTACTTC; CDR3: CASGLVTGETQYF
D: TRBD1; size: .; J: TRBJ2-7; V: TRBV25-1; DNA: TGTGCCAGCAGTGGCCCGACAGGGACACTCTCCTACGAGCAGTACTTC; CDR3: CASSGPTGTLSYEQYF
D: TRBD1; size: few; J: TRBJ1-1; V: TRBV19; DNA: TGTGCCAGTAGTCCAGGGACAGGGAGAAACACTGAAGCTTTCTTT; CDR3: CASSPGTGRNTEAFF
D: .; size: .; J: TRBJ2-3; V: TRBV6-6; DNA: TGTGCCGGACAACAAGATACGCAGTATTTT; CDR3: CAGQQDTQYF
D: .; size: .; J: TRBJ2-7; V: TRBV4-1; DNA: TGCGCCAGCCAACTCCGAGGTGGTTACGAGCAGTACTTC; CDR3: CASQLRGGYEQYF
D: TRBD1; size: .; J: TRBJ1-1; V: TRBV28; DNA: TGTGCCAGCAGGGTTGGACAGGCGAACACTGAAGCTTTCTTT; CDR3: CASRVGQANTEAFF
D: .; size: .; J: TRBJ1-6; V: TRBV7-2; DNA: TGTGCCAGCAGCTTTCTCTCCTATAATTCACCCCTCCACTTT; CDR3: CASSFLSYNSPLHF
D: TRBD1; size: .; J: TRBJ2-1; V: TRBV28; DNA: TGTGCCAGCAGTTCACTCACAGGGGCGACCGACTACAATGAGCAGTTCTTC; CDR3: CASSSLTGATDYNEQFF
D: .; size: few; J: TRBJ1-6; V: TRBV7-9; DNA: TGTGCCAGCAGCCGTCGAGGGCCGGGCCAGGAGCCCCTCCACTTT; CDR3: CASSRRGPGQEPLHF
D: TRBD2; size: few; J: TRBJ2-3; V: TRBV28; DNA: TGTGCCAGCAGTTTTATTCCGACTAGCGGTTGGTCTAACACAGATACGCAGTATTTT; CDR3: CASSFIPTSGWSNTDTQYF
D: .; size: .; J: TRBJ1-4; V: TRBV4-2; DNA: TGTGCCAGCAGCCAAGTCGAGGGATCTAATGAAAAACTGTTTTTT; CDR3: CASSQVEGSNEKLFF
D: TRBD1; size: .; J: TRBJ1-2; V: TRBV5-1; DNA: TGCGCCAGCAGCTTATCAGGGGGCGAGTATGGCTACACCTTC; CDR3: CASSLSGGEYGYTF
D: TRBD1; size: .; J: TRBJ2-7; V: TRBV30; DNA: TGTGCCTGGAGTGGTGGGACAGGGCACGAGCAGTACTTC; CDR3: CAWSGGTGHEQYF
D: TRBD1; size: few; J: TRBJ2-5; V: TRBV5-6; DNA: TGTGCCAGCAGCGCTAGACAGGGGGAGACCCAGTACTTC; CDR3: CASSARQGETQYF
D: TRBD1; size: few; J: TRBJ2-1; V: TRBV7-3; DNA: TGTGCCAGCAGGTTTCGGGGGACAGGGATATCCAATGAGCAGTTCTTC; CDR3: CASRFRGTGISNEQFF
D: .; size: few; J: TRBJ2-3; V: TRBV5-1; DNA: TGCGCCAGCAGCTCCCCTTCAGGCGGGGCCACAGATACGCAGTATTTT; CDR3: CASSSPSGGATDTQYF
D: .; size: few; J: TRBJ2-7; V: TRBV29-1; DNA: TGCAGCGTGGGGGGGCCCGGGGAGGAGCAGTACTTC; CDR3: CSVGGPGEEQYF
D: .; size: few; J: TRBJ1-4; V: TRBV4-3; DNA: TGCGCCAGCAGCCGAGCGTTCTCTCCTAATGAAAAACTGTTTTTT; CDR3: CASSRAFSPNEKLFF
D: .; size: .; J: TRBJ2-1; V: TRBV7-8; DNA: TGTGCCAGCAGCGCAACTAGTGAAAGCTCCTACAATGAGCAGTTCTTC; CDR3: CASSATSESSYNEQFF
D: TRBD1; size: .; J: TRBJ2-6; V: TRBV18; DNA: TGTGCCAGCTCACCCGGACAGGGGTTCTCTGGGGCCAACGTCCTGACTTTC; CDR3: CASSPGQGFSGANVLTF
D: .; size: .; J: TRBJ1-1; V: TRBV19; DNA: TGTGCCAGTAGCCGGGACTTGAACACTGAAGCTTTCTTT; CDR3: CASSRDLNTEAFF
D: TRBD1; size: .; J: TRBJ2-7; V: TRBV28; DNA: TGTGCCAGCCATTCACAGGGGCAATTCTACGAGCAGTACTTC; CDR3: CASHSQGQFYEQYF
D: .; size: .; J: TRBJ1-2; V: TRBV9; DNA: TGTGCCAGCAGTCCGCAGCCCGGGGACTATGGCTACACCTTC; CDR3: CASSPQPGDYGYTF
D: .; size: few; J: TRBJ1-1; V: TRBV28; DNA: TGTGCCAGCAGGCTGCAGGGTAAGGAGTCTTTCTTT; CDR3: CASRLQGKESFF
D: .; size: few; J: TRBJ2-6; V: TRBV9; DNA: TGTGCCAGCAGCGTAGCGGGGTCTGGGGCCAACGTCCTGACTTTC; CDR3: CASSVAGSGANVLTF
D: .; size: .; J: TRBJ2-5; V: TRBV4-1; DNA: TGCGCCAGCAGCCAAGTTCCCCGACTCCGCCAAGAGACCCAGTACTTC; CDR3: CASSQVPRLRQETQYF
D: .; size: few; J: TRBJ2-7; V: TRBV7-2; DNA: TGTGCCAGCAGCTTAGGCAGATCCTACGAGCAGTACTTC; CDR3: CASSLGRSYEQYF
D: TRBD1; size: few; J: TRBJ1-2; V: TRBV6-1; DNA: TGTGCCAGCACCACCGGACAGGGCCCTTATGGCTACACCTTC; CDR3: CASTTGQGPYGYTF
D: TRBD1; size: few; J: TRBJ1-6; V: TRBV9; DNA: TGTGCCAGCAGCGTTGACAGGGTCTCACCCCTCCACTTT; CDR3: CASSVDRVSPLHF